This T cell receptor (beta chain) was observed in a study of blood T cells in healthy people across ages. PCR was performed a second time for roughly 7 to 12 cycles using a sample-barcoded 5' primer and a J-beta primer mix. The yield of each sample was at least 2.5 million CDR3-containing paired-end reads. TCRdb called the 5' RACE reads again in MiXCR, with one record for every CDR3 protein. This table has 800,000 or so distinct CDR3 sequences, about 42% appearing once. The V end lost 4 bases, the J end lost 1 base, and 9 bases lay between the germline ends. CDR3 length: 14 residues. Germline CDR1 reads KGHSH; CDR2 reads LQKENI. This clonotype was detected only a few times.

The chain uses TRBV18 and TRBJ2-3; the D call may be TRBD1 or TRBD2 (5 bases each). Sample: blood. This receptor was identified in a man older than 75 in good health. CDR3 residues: CASSLRDGTDTQYF. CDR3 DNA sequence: TGTGCCAGCTCACTTCGGGACGGCACAGATACGCAGTATTTT.